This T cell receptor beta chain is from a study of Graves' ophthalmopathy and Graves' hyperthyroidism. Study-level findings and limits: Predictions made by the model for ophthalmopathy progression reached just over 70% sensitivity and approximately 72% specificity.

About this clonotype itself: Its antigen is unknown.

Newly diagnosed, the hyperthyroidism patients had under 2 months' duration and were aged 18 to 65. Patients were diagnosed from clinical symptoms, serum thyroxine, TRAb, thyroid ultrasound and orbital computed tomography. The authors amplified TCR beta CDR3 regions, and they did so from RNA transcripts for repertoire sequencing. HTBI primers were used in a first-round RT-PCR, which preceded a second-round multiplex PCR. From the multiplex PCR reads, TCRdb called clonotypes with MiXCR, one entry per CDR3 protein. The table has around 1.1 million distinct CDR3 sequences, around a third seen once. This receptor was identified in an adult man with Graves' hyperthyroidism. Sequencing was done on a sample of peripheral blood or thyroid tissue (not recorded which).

DNA of the CDR3: TGTGCCAGCAGCGTAGATGAGGGTAATTCACCCCTCCACTTT. The encoded protein is CASSVDEGNSPLHF. The chain couples TRBV9 to TRBJ1-6; D uncertain. The V gene lost 0 bases and the J gene lost 6 bases, with 7 bases spanning the gap. This CDR3 comprises 14 residues. The germline CDR1 and CDR2 sequences are SGDLS and YYNGEE.